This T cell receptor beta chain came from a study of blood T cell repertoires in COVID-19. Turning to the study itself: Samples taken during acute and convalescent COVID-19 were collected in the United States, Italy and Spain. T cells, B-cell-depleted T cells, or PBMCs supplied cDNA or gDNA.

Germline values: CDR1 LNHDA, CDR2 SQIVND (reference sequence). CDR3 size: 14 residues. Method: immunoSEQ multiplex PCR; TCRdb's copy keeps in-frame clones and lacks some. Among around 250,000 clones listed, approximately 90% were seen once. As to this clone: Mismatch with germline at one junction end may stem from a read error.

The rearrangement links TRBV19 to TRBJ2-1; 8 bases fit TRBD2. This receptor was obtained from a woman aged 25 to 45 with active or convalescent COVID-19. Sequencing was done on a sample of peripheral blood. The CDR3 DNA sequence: TGTGCCAGTAGTATAGATCGGGGGGGCCTCCTCCCCATCTTC. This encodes CASSIDRGGLLPIF.